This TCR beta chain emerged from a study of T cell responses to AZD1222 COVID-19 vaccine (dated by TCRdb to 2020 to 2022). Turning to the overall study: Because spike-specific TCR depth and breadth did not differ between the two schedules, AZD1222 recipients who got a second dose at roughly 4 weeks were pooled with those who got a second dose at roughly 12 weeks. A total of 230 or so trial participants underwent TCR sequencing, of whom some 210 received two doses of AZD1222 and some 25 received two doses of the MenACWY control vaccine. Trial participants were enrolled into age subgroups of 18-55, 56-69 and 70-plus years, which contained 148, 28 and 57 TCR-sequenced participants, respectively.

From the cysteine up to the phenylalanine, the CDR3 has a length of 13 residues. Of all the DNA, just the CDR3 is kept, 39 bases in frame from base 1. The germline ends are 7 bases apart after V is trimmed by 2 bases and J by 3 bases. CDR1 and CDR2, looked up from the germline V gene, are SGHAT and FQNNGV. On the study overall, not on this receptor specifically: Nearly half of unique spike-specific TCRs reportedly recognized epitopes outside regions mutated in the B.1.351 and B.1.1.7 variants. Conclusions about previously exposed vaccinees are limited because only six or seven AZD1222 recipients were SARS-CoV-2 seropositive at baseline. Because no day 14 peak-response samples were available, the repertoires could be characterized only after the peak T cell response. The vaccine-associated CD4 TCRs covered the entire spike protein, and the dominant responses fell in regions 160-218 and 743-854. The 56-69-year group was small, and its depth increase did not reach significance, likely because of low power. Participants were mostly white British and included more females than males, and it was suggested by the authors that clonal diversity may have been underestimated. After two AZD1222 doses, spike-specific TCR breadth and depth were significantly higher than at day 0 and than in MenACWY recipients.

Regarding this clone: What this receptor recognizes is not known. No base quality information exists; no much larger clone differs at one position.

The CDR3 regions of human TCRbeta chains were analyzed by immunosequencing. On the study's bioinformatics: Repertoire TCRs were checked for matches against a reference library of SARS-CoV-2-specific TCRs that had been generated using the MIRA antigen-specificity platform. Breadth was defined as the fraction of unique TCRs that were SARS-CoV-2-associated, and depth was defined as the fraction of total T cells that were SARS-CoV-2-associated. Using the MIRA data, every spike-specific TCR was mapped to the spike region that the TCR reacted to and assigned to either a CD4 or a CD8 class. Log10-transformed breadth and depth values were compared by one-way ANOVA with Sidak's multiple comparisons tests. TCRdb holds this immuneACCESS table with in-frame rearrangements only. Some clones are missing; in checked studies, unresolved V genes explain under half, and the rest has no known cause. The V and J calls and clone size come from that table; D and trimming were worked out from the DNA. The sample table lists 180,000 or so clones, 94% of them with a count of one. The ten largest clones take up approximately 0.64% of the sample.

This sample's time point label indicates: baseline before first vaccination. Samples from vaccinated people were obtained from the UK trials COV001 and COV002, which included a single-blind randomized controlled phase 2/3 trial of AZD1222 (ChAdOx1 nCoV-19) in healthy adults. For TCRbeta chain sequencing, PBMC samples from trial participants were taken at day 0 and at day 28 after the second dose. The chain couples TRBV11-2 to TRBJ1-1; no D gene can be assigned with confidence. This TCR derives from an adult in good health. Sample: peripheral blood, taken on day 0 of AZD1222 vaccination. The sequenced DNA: TGTGCCAGCAGCTTAACCTGGGACACTGAAGCTTTCTTT. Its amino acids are CASSLTWDTEAFF.